Following are 32 T cell receptor beta chains from one sample sequenced in a study of OX40 agonist ivuxolimab in advanced cancers. Measured with immunoSEQ multiplex PCR; TCRdb has only the in-frame clones, and not every one. Here the sample spans about 76,000 clones, approximately 83% being singletons. The sample here was CD4+ or CD8+ T cells sorted from blood, taken in a trial of the OX40 agonist ivuxolimab. All receptors derive from an adult with an advanced solid tumor such as melanoma, head and neck, liver or kidney cancer.

J is TRBJ2-1 and V is TRBV25-1; D gene ambiguous. V lost 5 bases and J 0 bases, leaving 8 bases between the germline ends. The CDR3 contains 14 residues. Germline V gene data show CDR1 as MGHDK and CDR2 as SYGVNS. For the CDR3, the DNA is TGTGCCAGCAGTAGTAGGGACTCCTACAATGAGCAGTTCTTC. This encodes CASSSRDSYNEQFF.

The chain is built from TRBV27 and TRBJ2-1; D unclear. This CDR3 comprises 14 residues. Germline V gene sequence: CDR1 MNHEY, CDR2 SMNVEV (reference sequence). V was shortened by 3 bases and J by 9 bases, with 15 bases between the two germline ends. The CDR3 loop is CASSFSQWIGEQFF. The CDR3 DNA reads TGTGCCAGCAGTTTCAGCCAGTGGATCGGTGAGCAGTTCTTC.

The genes are TRBV6-5 and TRBJ1-2; no definite D call. V gave up 6 bases and J gave up 4 bases, with 9 bases separating them. Germline V gene sequence: CDR1 MNHEY, CDR2 SVGAGI. This CDR3 region has 12 residues. The CDR3 region has the DNA TGTGCCAGCAGGGGTGAGACCTATGGCTACACCTTC. This codes for CASRGETYGYTF.

The rearrangement joins TRBV9 to TRBJ2-3, with 14 nucleotides matching TRBD2. Germline V gene lookup returns CDR1 SGDLS and CDR2 YYNGEE. CDR3 length: 18 residues. Unmatched junction bases numbered 10, after V lost 4 bases and J lost 3 bases. The CDR3 DNA reads as TGTGCCAGCAGCCCTCCGACTAGCGGGGGGGCGTGGACAGATACGCAGTATTTT. This encodes CASSPPTSGGAWTDTQYF.

J is TRBJ1-1 and V is TRBV15; 7 positions match TRBD1. This CDR3 contains 15 residues. V was pared by 3 bases and J by 1 base, with 5 bases of the junction left unmatched. Per germline, CDR1 LNHNV and CDR2 YYDKDF (reference sequence). Written as DNA, the CDR3 is TGTGCCACCAGCAGGACAGACAGGGAGAACACTGAAGCTTTCTTT. It encodes CATSRTDRENTEAFF.

The chain has TRBV5-1 and TRBJ2-5; D remains ambiguous. V was shortened by 0 bases and J by 2 bases, with 11 bases between the two germline ends. This CDR3 region has 15 residues. Germline V gene lookup returns CDR1 SGHRS and CDR2 YFSETQ. The CDR3 here is CASSLEPGSQETQYF. The CDR3 region has the DNA TGCGCCAGCAGCTTGGAGCCAGGCTCGCAAGAGACCCAGTACTTC.

The genes are TRBV6-5 and TRBJ1-5, with TRBD1 matching 7 bases. Trimming removed 6 bases from V and 3 bases from J; junction bases left unmatched: 8. The CDR3 has 15 residues. Per germline, CDR1 MNHEY and CDR2 SVGAGI. CDR3: CASRRQGGNNQPQHF. CDR3 DNA sequence: TGTGCCAGCAGAAGACAGGGAGGTAACAATCAGCCCCAGCATTTT.

The chain links TRBV4-1 to TRBJ1-2; 10 bases match TRBD1. The V gene end was trimmed by 0 bases and the J gene end by 6 bases; junction bases not matched to a gene: 7. This CDR3 has 16 residues. CDR1 and CDR2 from the germline V gene are MGHRA and YSYEKL. The DNA for the CDR3 is TGCGCCAGCAGCCAAGATCGGGACAGGGGAGGAAATGGCTACACCTTC. This gives the protein CASSQDRDRGGNGYTF.

V gene TRBV27 combines with J gene TRBJ2-7, with D unresolved. The CDR3 is made up of 15 amino acids. Trimming took off 4 bases at V and 3 bases at J, with 16 bases between the two ends. Germline-derived CDR1 and CDR2 are MNHEY and SMNVEV (reference sequence). CDR3 nucleotide sequence: TGTGCCAGCAGTTCGCGAACGCTGTCCATCTACGAGCAGTACTTC. Protein product: CASSSRTLSIYEQYF.

This chain joins TRBV7-2 and TRBJ2-7; TRBD2 agrees at 14 bases. The CDR3 spans 16 residues. With 1 base clipped from V and 5 bases from J, the junction kept 4 bases outside the gene matches. CDR1 and CDR2 (germline): SGHTA, FQGNSA. The CDR3 coding sequence is TGTGCCAGCAGCTTAGGGTTGACTAGCGGGGGGGACGAGCAGTACTTC. Translated: CASSLGLTSGGDEQYF.

The V gene is TRBV15, the J gene TRBJ1-6; D not resolved. V dropped 3 bases and J dropped 6 bases, with 3 bases sitting between them. The CDR3 is made up of 12 amino acids. CDR1 is LNHNV and CDR2 is YYDKDF in the germline V gene (reference sequence). CDR3: CATSRANSPLHF. As DNA, the CDR3 is TGTGCCACCAGCAGGGCTAATTCACCCCTCCACTTT.

V usage is TRBV29-1 and J usage is TRBJ1-1, with D unresolved. The V end lost 4 bases, the J end lost 3 bases, and 6 bases lay between the germline ends. The CDR3 contains 11 residues. Germline V lookup: CDR1 SQVTM, CDR2 ANQGSEA. The CDR3 loop is CSVGRYTEAFF. In nucleotides, the CDR3 is TGCAGCGTTGGGAGGTACACTGAAGCTTTCTTT.

The gene calls are TRBV11-3 and TRBJ2-2; the D gene is possibly TRBD1 (5 bases). The germline V gene has CDR1 SGHNT and CDR2 YENEEA. V gave up 2 bases and J gave up 6 bases, with 13 bases separating them. CDR3 length equals 15 residues. The CDR3 is CASSLQGSAPGELFF. CDR3 coding DNA: TGTGCCAGCAGCTTACAGGGATCCGCTCCCGGGGAGCTGTTTTTT.

This chain uses TRBV4-1 with TRBJ1-2, with 7 bases lining up with TRBD1. Germline V lookup: CDR1 MGHRA, CDR2 YSYEKL. This CDR3 is built from 16 residues. V dropped 4 bases and J dropped 2; count of bases not matched to a gene: 10. CDR3 coding DNA: TGCGCCAGCAGCCCTGATCCAGGGGGATTCAACTATGGCTACACCTTC. Amino acids: CASSPDPGGFNYGYTF.

The rearrangement uses TRBV7-2 and TRBJ1-2; D is unresolved. Trimming removed 3 bases from V and 4 bases from J, with 15 bases in between. From germline, CDR1 is SGHTA and CDR2 FQGNSA. The CDR3 consists of 15 residues. The CDR3 reads CASSFLPDAPYGYTF. The CDR3 coding sequence is TGTGCCAGCAGCTTTCTGCCAGACGCCCCCTATGGCTACACCTTC.

J is TRBJ2-7 and V is TRBV7-2, with 7 nucleotides matching TRBD1. CDR3 length: 15 amino acids. Germline V gene lookup returns CDR1 SGHTA and CDR2 FQGNSA. The ends lost 1 base at V and 7 bases at J; junction bases unmatched: 10. CDR3 loop: CASSLGGTAQIEQYF. The DNA for the CDR3 is TGTGCCAGCAGCTTAGGAGGGACAGCCCAAATTGAGCAGTACTTC.

The chain employs TRBV19 and TRBJ2-1, with unresolved D. The CDR3 runs to 15 residues. Trimming pared 1 base from V and 3 bases from J, leaving 10 bases between. From germline, CDR1 is LNHDA and CDR2 SQIVND (reference sequence). CDR3 DNA: TGTGCCAGTAGTATAGGCGGCGGATACTACAATGAGCAGTTCTTC. Its protein is CASSIGGGYYNEQFF.

V is TRBV19 and J is TRBJ1-4; 8 nucleotides match TRBD1. V dropped 5 bases and J dropped 4; count of bases not matched to a gene: 9. CDR1 LNHDA and CDR2 SQIVND come from the germline V gene (reference sequence). The CDR3 sequence is 16 residues long. CDR3 in DNA: TGTGCCAGTAGTCCCCTTCGACAGGGGAATAATGAAAAACTGTTTTTT. Encoded protein: CASSPLRQGNNEKLFF. Using reference TRBV19 and TRBJ1-4 for the parts outside the CDR3, the full variable domain is DGGITQSPKYLFRKEGQNVTLSCEQNLNHDAMYWYRQDPGQGLRLIYYSQIVNDFQKGDIAEGYSVSREKKESFPLTVTSAQKNPTAFYLCASSPLRQGNNEKLFFGSGTQLSVL.

Worth noting for this clone: Other DNA sequences in this sample translate to the same CDR3. The J gene is TRBJ1-6, the V gene TRBV25-1, with 10 bases aligning to TRBD1. V lost 6 bases, J lost 8 bases, and 4 bases stayed unmatched. Germline V gene data show CDR1 as MGHDK and CDR2 as SYGVNS. This CDR3 is built from 14 residues. The CDR3 loop reads CASSLTGGDSPLHF. CDR3 bases: TGTGCCAGCAGCCTGACAGGGGGCGATTCACCCCTCCACTTT.

The chain links TRBV5-1 to TRBJ2-2; possible D gene TRBD1, 6 bases. Deletions cut 5 bases from V and 0 bases from J, with 17 bases between. The germline gives CDR1 SGHRS, CDR2 YFSETQ. The CDR3 consists of 17 residues. CDR3 DNA sequence: TGCGCCAGCAGTTATGTCTCCGGGACATCGAACACCGGGGAGCTGTTTTTT. The encoded protein is CASSYVSGTSNTGELFF.

The V and J genes are TRBV4-3 and TRBJ1-6; 7 nucleotides match TRBD1. V was clipped by 1 base and J by 7 bases; unmatched bases: 4. Germline CDR1 LGHNA, CDR2 YSLEER. CDR3 size: 15 residues. CDR3 residues: CASSQGAGGNSPLHF. As DNA, the CDR3 is TGCGCCAGCAGCCAAGGGGCAGGGGGGAATTCACCCCTCCACTTT.

This clone showed up just a few times. The chain joins TRBV5-4 to TRBJ1-6, with TRBD1 matching over 9 bases. The CDR3 is 15 residues long. Germline V CDR1 and CDR2: SGHNT, YYREEE (reference sequence). The ends lost 4 bases at V and 8 bases at J; junction bases unmatched: 7. The CDR3 sequence: CASSGPGQGHSPLHF. The CDR3 DNA is TGTGCCAGCAGCGGACCGGGACAGGGCCATTCACCCCTCCACTTT.

The CDR3 protein is CASSVGAAETQYF. The CDR3 DNA reads as TGTGCCAGCAGCGTCGGGGCGGCGGAGACCCAGTACTTC. V usage is TRBV9 and J usage is TRBJ2-5; the D call may be TRBD1 or TRBD2 (5 bases each). CDR1 SGDLS and CDR2 YYNGEE come from the germline V gene. CDR3 length: 13 residues. With 2 bases removed from V and 5 bases from J, the gap between germline ends came to 10 bases.

The V and J genes are TRBV7-2 and TRBJ1-1; a weak D match, TRBD1 (5 bases). Trimming left V 0 bases short and J 0 bases short, with 8 bases between. CDR1 SGHTA and CDR2 FQGNSA come from the germline V gene. The CDR3 contains 15 residues. CDR3 sequence: CASSLAGRLNTEAFF. The CDR3 coding sequence is TGTGCCAGCAGCTTAGCGGGACGGTTGAACACTGAAGCTTTCTTT.

The chain has TRBV30 and TRBJ1-3; weak D call: TRBD1 (5 bases). The V end was cut by 2 bases, the J end by 0 bases, with 14 bases between. CDR3 length equals 16 residues. CDR1 GTSNPN and CDR2 SVGIG come from the germline V gene (reference sequence). CDR3 nucleotide sequence: TGTGCCTGGAGTTCCACCGGGACGGTCTCTGGAAACACCATATATTTT. It specifies CAWSSTGTVSGNTIYF.

V and J are TRBV7-8 and TRBJ2-7; 9 positions match TRBD2. V was pared by 2 bases and J by 5 bases, with 7 bases of the junction left unmatched. The germline V gene has CDR1 SGHVS and CDR2 FQNEAQ. The CDR3 spans 15 residues. The CDR3 nucleotides read TGTGCCAGCAGCTTACGCGGGAGGGTAGTTGACGAGCAGTACTTC. This codes for CASSLRGRVVDEQYF.

The chain combines TRBV6-5 with TRBJ1-4, with 11 bases aligning to TRBD1. Germline V gene sequence: CDR1 MNHEY, CDR2 SVGAGI. The CDR3 is 16 residues long. J lost 3 bases, V lost 4 bases, and 4 bases had no gene match. CDR3: CASSFGQGAANEKLFF. CDR3 DNA sequence: TGTGCCAGCAGTTTCGGACAGGGGGCAGCTAATGAAAAACTGTTTTTT.

The chain links TRBV5-1 to TRBJ2-1; D not certain. The germline gives CDR1 SGHRS, CDR2 YFSETQ. V was shortened by 0 bases and J by 4 bases, with 11 bases between the two germline ends. The CDR3 consists of 15 residues. The CDR3 reads CASSLGPMGYNEQFF. Here the CDR3 DNA reads TGCGCCAGCAGCTTGGGTCCAATGGGGTACAATGAGCAGTTCTTC.

The CDR3 bases are TGTGCCAGCGGACCAGGGAGAGGGCAAGAGACCCAGTACTTC. Encoded protein: CASGPGRGQETQYF. This chain connects TRBV9 to TRBJ2-5; perhaps D is TRBD1 or TRBD2 (5 bases each). Germline V gene lookup returns CDR1 SGDLS and CDR2 YYNGEE. Trimming cost V 7 bases and J 2 bases, with 15 bases left between them. The CDR3 extends over 14 amino acids.

The chain uses TRBV27 and TRBJ1-4, with 9 bases that match TRBD1. The CDR3 has 16 amino acids. From germline, CDR1 is MNHEY and CDR2 SMNVEV (reference sequence). V trimming: 6 bases; J trimming: 3 bases; junction bases outside the gene matches: 8. The CDR3: CASRDDRGGPNEKLFF. The CDR3 bases are TGTGCCAGCAGGGACGACAGGGGGGGACCTAATGAAAAACTGTTTTTT.

The chain is built from TRBV2 and TRBJ2-2; D perhaps matches TRBD1 (6 bases). The V gene's germline CDR1 is SNHLY and CDR2 FYNNEI. V lost 5 bases, J lost 0 bases, and 13 bases lay in between. The CDR3 totals 16 residues. In nucleotides, the CDR3 is TGTGCCAGCAGTCAGGACAGAGTCACGAACACCGGGGAGCTGTTTTTT. Protein: CASSQDRVTNTGELFF.

The chain couples TRBV11-3 to TRBJ1-2; TRBD1 matches 7 bases. This CDR3 is 15 amino acids long. Germline lookup yields CDR1 SGHNT and CDR2 YENEEA. Unmatched junction bases numbered 5, after V lost 0 bases and J lost 4 bases. The CDR3 is CASSLEDRPFYGYTF. Here the CDR3 DNA reads TGTGCCAGCAGCTTAGAGGACAGGCCCTTCTATGGCTACACCTTC.